The rows below give T cell receptor beta chains drawn from one sample of a study of T cell repertoires in cytomegalovirus infection. TCRdb re-derived calls from the reads in MiXCR, one entry per CDR3 protein. The sample holds some 99,000 distinct CDR3 sequences, approximately 28% seen once. The antigens for these receptors are not known. Sequenced material: CD8+ T cells from cultured PBMCs, taken from culture after CMV antigen stimulation. Receptors were obtained from a human donor in good health (CMV status not recorded). Some clones in this sample may be carry-over from other donors' samples. Both conserved end residues are part of each CDR3. The D gene is left open where the match is weak. Some rows mark clone size as missing; the rest say once, few, many or name a class of expanded clone.

D gene,J gene,V gene,clone size,CDR3 DNA,CDR3 protein
TRBD1,TRBJ1-2,TRBV6-1,few,TGTGCCAGCACCGACAGGGTCCCTAACTATGGCTACACCTTC,CASTDRVPNYGYTF
TRBD1,TRBJ1-1,TRBV7-8,many,TGTGCCAGCAGCTTTGACAGGGACACTGAAGCTTTCTTT,CASSFDRDTEAFF
TRBD2,TRBJ2-5,TRBV27,many,TGTGCCAGCAGTTCTGGACTAGCGGGGGCCCAGACCCAGTACTTC,CASSSGLAGAQTQYF
NA,TRBJ1-4,TRBV7-6,many,TGTGCCAGCAGCCTACACCCAACTAATGAAAAACTGTTTTTT,CASSLHPTNEKLFF
NA,TRBJ2-2,TRBV7-2,few,TGTGCCAGCAGCTCAGACGGTTCCGGAGTGCTGTTTTTT,CASSSDGSGVLFF
NA,TRBJ1-2,TRBV10-3,few,TGTGCCATCAGGGACTCCGGGACACAAAATTATGGCTACACCTTC,CAIRDSGTQNYGYTF
TRBD2,TRBJ2-3,TRBV5-6,NA,TGTGCCAGCAGACTAGCGGGGGGGCCTGGAGATACGCAGTATTTT,CASRLAGGPGDTQYF
TRBD2,TRBJ2-7,TRBV13,few,TGTGCCAGCAGCTTAACCCACTCTAGCGGGGGGGCATATGAGCAGTACTTC,CASSLTHSSGGAYEQYF
NA,TRBJ1-6,TRBV7-9,few,TGTGCCAGCAGCCCCATCTCAGCGACCTATAATTCACCCCTCCACTTT,CASSPISATYNSPLHF
TRBD1,TRBJ1-4,TRBV7-9,NA,TGTGCCAGCAGCTCGAGACAGGGCGTTAATGAAAAACTGTTTTTT,CASSSRQGVNEKLFF